Sequencing of this TCR beta chain was carried out in a study of CD8 T cells in ankylosing spondylitis. Of note for this clonotype: Its antigen is unknown.

The CDR3 spans 15 residues. V was pared by 6 bases and J by 5 bases, with 10 bases of the junction left unmatched. Study observations and caveats: Made up of about eight highly homologous variants, a TCR beta motif appeared characteristic of ankylosing spondylitis blood.

Via MiXCR, TCRdb re-called the 5' RACE reads, giving one row per CDR3 protein. The sample holds more than 150,000 distinct CDR3 sequences, approximately 12% seen once. This chain uses TRBV12-3 or TRBV12-4 with TRBJ1-5, with 7 nucleotides matching TRBD1. Sequenced: blood, either unsorted or a sorted T cell fraction (not recorded which). This clonotype was sampled from a female donor with ankylosing spondylitis or in good health (not recorded which). DNA of the CDR3: TGTGCCAGCAGCCCGACCAGGGGGGGAGATCAGCCCCAGCATTTT. It encodes CASSPTRGGDQPQHF.